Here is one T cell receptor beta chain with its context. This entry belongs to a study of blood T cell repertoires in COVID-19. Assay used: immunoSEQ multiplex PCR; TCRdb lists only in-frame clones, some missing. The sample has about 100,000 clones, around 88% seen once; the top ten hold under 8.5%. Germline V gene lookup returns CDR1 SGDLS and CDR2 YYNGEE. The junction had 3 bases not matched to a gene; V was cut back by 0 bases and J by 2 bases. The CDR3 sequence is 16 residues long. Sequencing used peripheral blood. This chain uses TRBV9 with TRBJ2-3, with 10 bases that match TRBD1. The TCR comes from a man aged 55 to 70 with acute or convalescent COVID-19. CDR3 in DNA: TGTGCCAGCAGCGTAGGACAGGGGGCTTACACAGATACGCAGTATTTT. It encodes CASSVGQGAYTDTQYF.